The 18 T cell receptor beta chains reported below all come from one sample, sequenced in a study of blood T cells in healthy people across ages. The authors ran a second PCR of 7 to 11 cycles using a sample-barcoded 5' primer and a J-beta primer mix. TCRdb fed the 5' RACE reads into MiXCR, producing one record per CDR3 protein. The sample records 1.5 million to 2 million distinct CDR3 sequences, 28% being singletons. The sequencing input was blood. Receptors were obtained from a woman aged 25 to 45 in good health.

Only a few counts were recorded for this clonotype. The rearrangement links TRBV7-9 to TRBJ1-2, with D tentatively TRBD1 (6 bases). CDR3 length: 13 amino acids. The germline V gene has CDR1 SEHNR and CDR2 FQNEAQ (reference sequence). Trimming pared 7 bases from V and 8 bases from J, leaving 17 bases between. Written as DNA, the CDR3 is TGTGCCAGCAATCACAAGGGGGGAAGCGGCTACACCTTC. As protein: CASNHKGGSGYTF.

The chain joins TRBV5-1 to TRBJ2-5, with 7 bases that match TRBD1. CDR3 length: 14 amino acids. V lost 5 bases to trimming and J lost 5 bases; unmatched junction nucleotides: 9. Looked up from germline, CDR1 is SGHRS and CDR2 is YFSETQ. CDR3 amino acids: CASRRQGPEETQYF. For the CDR3, the DNA is TGCGCCAGCAGGAGACAGGGTCCGGAGGAGACCCAGTACTTC. The whole variable domain, filled in from reference TRBV5-1 and TRBJ2-5, reads KAGVTQTPRYLIKTRGQQVTLSCSPISGHRSVSWYQQTPGQGLQFLFEYFSETQRNKGNFPGRFSGRQFSNSRSEMNVSTLELGDSALYLCASRRQGPEETQYFGPGTRLLVL.

This clonotype was found a few times. The chain recombines TRBV10-1 with TRBJ1-5; TRBD1 matches at 8 bases. V lost 5 bases, J lost 2 bases, and 5 bases stayed unmatched. The CDR3 sequence is 15 residues long. The germline V gene encodes CDR1 WNHNN and CDR2 SYGVQD (reference sequence). The CDR3 is CASSYRQGCNQPQHF. The CDR3 DNA reads as TGCGCCAGCAGTTATCGACAGGGGTGCAATCAGCCCCAGCATTTT.

Regarding this clonotype: This could be a read error, since a much larger clone is one nucleotide away. V and J are TRBV29-1 and TRBJ1-2, with D unresolved. Germline V lookup: CDR1 SQVTM, CDR2 ANQGSEA. V was pared by 2 bases and J by 9 bases, with 13 bases between. The CDR3 is made up of 12 amino acids. CDR3 region: CSVEMAGGSYTF. The CDR3 nucleotides are TGCAGCGTTGAAATGGCGGGTGGGAGCTACACCTTC.

The V and J genes are TRBV5-1 and TRBJ2-3; 14 bases match TRBD2. The J segment lost 5 bases and the V segment lost 7 bases, leaving 12 bases of the junction unmatched. The CDR3 runs 17 residues. Germline loops: CDR1 SGHRS, CDR2 YFSETQ. CDR3 coding DNA: TGCGCCAGCGGCCCGGGACTAGCGGGGGCGCCCGTAGATACGCAGTATTTT. It yields the protein CASGPGLAGAPVDTQYF.

V usage is TRBV20-1 and J usage is TRBJ2-7; D tentatively reads TRBD1 or TRBD2 (5 bases each). Trimming pared 6 bases from V and 2 bases from J, leaving 17 bases between. The CDR3 extends over 14 amino acids. Germline V gene data show CDR1 as DFQATT and CDR2 as SNEGSKA (reference sequence). Written as DNA, the CDR3 is TGCAGTGCCCTCGAGGGGTCGGGTGCCTACGAGCAGTACTTC. Translation: CSALEGSGAYEQYF.

The gene calls are TRBV7-9 and TRBJ1-5; D remains unclear. The CDR3 loop spans 14 amino acids. Germline V lookup: CDR1 SEHNR, CDR2 FQNEAQ (reference sequence). V shed 5 bases and J shed 3 bases, with 11 bases lying between them. The CDR3: CASSASGNNQPQHF. CDR3 DNA sequence: TGTGCCAGCAGCGCCAGCGGGAACAATCAGCCCCAGCATTTT. Supplemented by reference TRBV7-9 and TRBJ1-5, the full variable domain reads DTGVSQNPRHKITKRGQNVTFRCDPISEHNRLYWYRQTLGQGPEFLTYFQNEAQLEKSRLLSDRFSAERPKGSFSTLEIQRTEQGDSAMYLCASSASGNNQPQHFGDGTRLSIL.

The chain carries TRBV5-5 and TRBJ2-5, with a tentative D call TRBD1 (7 bases). Between the trimmed V and J ends, which lost 4 bases and 5 bases, there was a span of 18 bases. The CDR3 runs to 15 residues. From germline, CDR1 is SGHKS and CDR2 YYEKEE (reference sequence). The CDR3 sequence: CASSRGQVGGETQYF. The CDR3 nucleotides read TGTGCCAGCAGCCGTGGACAGGTTGGAGGGGAGACCCAGTACTTC.

There are a few counts of this clonotype. V gene TRBV5-1 combines with J gene TRBJ1-4, with a possible D match to TRBD1 (5 bases). Germline V gene lookup returns CDR1 SGHRS and CDR2 YFSETQ. Trimming took 4 bases from V and 2 from J, leaving 15 bases between them. The CDR3 covers 16 residues. The CDR3, as DNA: TGCGCCAGCAGCCCGGGGAGGGGTTCGACTAATGAAAAACTGTTTTTT. Its protein product is CASSPGRGSTNEKLFF.

This chain connects TRBV7-3 to TRBJ1-6; D remains unclear. The germline V gene has CDR1 SGHTA and CDR2 FQGTGA. V gave up 2 bases and J gave up 7 bases, with 15 bases separating them. The CDR3 is made up of 16 amino acids. CDR3 nucleotides: TGTGCCAGCAGCTTATTAGGGCAATCGAACAATTCACCCCTCCACTTT. It codes for CASSLLGQSNNSPLHF.

Comment on this clonotype: A read error may produce the germline difference seen at one junction end. The J gene is TRBJ1-5, the V gene TRBV7-9; D remains unclear. Germline V gene sequence: CDR1 SEHNR, CDR2 FQNEAQ (reference sequence). This CDR3 contains 13 residues. The CDR3 sequence is CASSLEGSQPRHF. For the CDR3, the DNA is TGTGCCAGCAGCTTAGAGGGTAGTCAGCCCCGGCATTTT. Using reference TRBV7-9 and TRBJ1-5 for the parts outside the CDR3, the full variable domain is DTGVSQNPRHKITKRGQNVTFRCDPISEHNRLYWYRQTLGQGPEFLTYFQNEAQLEKSRLLSDRFSAERPKGSFSTLEIQRTEQGDSAMYLCASSLEGSQPRHFGDGTRLSIL.

This chain connects TRBV7-9 to TRBJ1-5; possible D gene TRBD1, 5 bases. CDR1 is SEHNR and CDR2 is FQNEAQ in the germline V gene (reference sequence). Trimming pared 4 bases from V and 4 bases from J, leaving 17 bases between. This CDR3 contains 16 residues. The CDR3 nucleotides read TGTGCCAGCAGCTCGCCCTGGGGGAATGGTAATCAGCCCCAGCATTTT. The encoded protein is CASSSPWGNGNQPQHF.

The chain employs TRBV5-4 and TRBJ2-1; 7 bases are a match to TRBD1. V trimming: 7 bases; J trimming: 5 bases; junction bases outside the gene matches: 3. Germline CDR1 is SGHNT and CDR2 is YYREEE (reference sequence). The CDR3 has 12 amino acids. CDR3 loop: CASLGQDNEQFF. CDR3 DNA: TGTGCCAGCCTCGGACAGGACAATGAGCAGTTCTTC.

The rearrangement links TRBV29-1 to TRBJ1-2, with 8 bases that match TRBD1. The CDR3 loop spans 13 amino acids. V lost 6 bases to trimming and J lost 8 bases; unmatched junction nucleotides: 11. CDR1 SQVTM and CDR2 ANQGSEA come from the germline V gene. This chain's CDR3 is CSVDRDYLGGYTF. Written as DNA, the CDR3 is TGCAGCGTGGACAGGGATTACTTGGGGGGCTACACCTTC.

V is TRBV7-8 and J is TRBJ2-1; D assignment may be TRBD1 or TRBD2 (5 bases each). The CDR3 extends over 16 amino acids. Trimming took 5 bases from V and 0 from J, leaving 14 bases between them. Germline V gene data show CDR1 as SGHVS and CDR2 as FQNEAQ. This CDR3 reads CASSAWDGSSYNEQFF. The CDR3 DNA reads TGTGCCAGCAGCGCTTGGGACGGAAGCTCCTACAATGAGCAGTTCTTC.

Notes on this clonotype: Given a much more abundant clone one base away, this may be a read error. The chain joins TRBV7-2 to TRBJ2-7, with D possibly being TRBD1 (6 bases). Germline CDR1 and CDR2: SGHTA and FQGNSA. The ends were cut back, 0 bases at V and 3 bases at J, with 24 bases in the middle. This CDR3 spans 19 amino acids. The CDR3, as DNA: TGTGCCAGCAGCTTAGCACTAAGGGGGAAGCCGAGGTCAAACTACGAGCAGTACTTC. The encoded protein is CASSLALRGKPRSNYEQYF.

This clonotype occurred many times. The DNA for the CDR3 is TGTGCCAGCAGCCCGGGACAGACCGAAATAAGAGAGACCCAGTACTTC. This gives the protein CASSPGQTEIRETQYF. The chain is built from TRBV11-2 and TRBJ2-5; 7 bases are a match to TRBD1. CDR1 SGHAT and CDR2 FQNNGV come from the germline V gene. The CDR3 runs to 16 residues. The junction had 13 bases not matched to a gene; V was cut back by 5 bases and J by 4 bases.

The chain employs TRBV2 and TRBJ1-2; 9 nucleotides match TRBD1. Germline-derived CDR1 and CDR2 are SNHLY and FYNNEI. This CDR3 region has 14 residues. V gave up 3 bases and J gave up 2 bases; unmatched junction bases: 1. The CDR3 DNA is TGTGCCAGCAGTGACGGACAGGGGAACTATGGCTACACCTTC. Its protein is CASSDGQGNYGYTF.